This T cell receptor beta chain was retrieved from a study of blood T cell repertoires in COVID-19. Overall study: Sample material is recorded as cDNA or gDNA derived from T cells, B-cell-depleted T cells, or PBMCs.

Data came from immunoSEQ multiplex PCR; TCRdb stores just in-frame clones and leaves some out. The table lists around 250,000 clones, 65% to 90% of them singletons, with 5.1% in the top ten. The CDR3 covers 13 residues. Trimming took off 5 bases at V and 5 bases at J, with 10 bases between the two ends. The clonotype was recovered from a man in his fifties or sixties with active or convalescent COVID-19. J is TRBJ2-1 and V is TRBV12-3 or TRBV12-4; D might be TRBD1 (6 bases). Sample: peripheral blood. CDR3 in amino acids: CASSPGHHNEQFF. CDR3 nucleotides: TGTGCCAGCAGTCCGGGACATCACAATGAGCAGTTCTTC.